The next 14 T cell receptor beta chains were all read from a single sample in a study of blood T cell repertoires in COVID-19. Sequencing used immunoSEQ multiplex PCR; TCRdb keeps in-frame clones, though not all of them. Here the sample spans about 230,000 clones, 65% to 90% being singletons. The sample comprised PBMCs or T cells enriched from blood (not recorded which). The receptor set was obtained from a young man who had recovered from COVID-19.

About this clone: The sample has other DNA sequences that encode this CDR3 too. The chain recombines TRBV6-5 with TRBJ2-1; TRBD1 agrees at 7 bases. This CDR3 spans 14 amino acids. CDR1 and CDR2 (germline): MNHEY, SVGAGI. Trimming cost V 5 bases and J 0 bases; bases outside gene matches: 1. CDR3 coding DNA: TGTGCCAGCAGTAGGGACAGCTCCTACAATGAGCAGTTCTTC. Its translation is CASSRDSSYNEQFF.

The rearrangement uses TRBV28 and TRBJ2-2; tentatively, D is TRBD1 (5 bases). The V end was cut by 1 base, the J end by 1 base, with 16 bases between. The CDR3 is 18 amino acids. Germline CDR1 is MDHEN and CDR2 is SYDVKM. The CDR3 DNA is TGTGCCAGCAGTTTATTAGAGGAAACAGGTGGGAACACCGGGGAGCTGTTTTTT. Protein product: CASSLLEETGGNTGELFF.

This clone was picked up a small number of times. Relative to the germline gene, one junction end is altered; a read error may explain this. The chain has TRBV13 and TRBJ1-5; D might be TRBD1 (5 bases). The CDR3 is 14 residues long. CDR1 is PRHDT, CDR2 FYEKMQ, per germline (reference sequence). CDR3 DNA: TGTGCCAGCAGCGTAGGGCAGGGAACCCAGCCCCAGCATTTT. As protein: CASSVGQGTQPQHF. Full variable domain (outside the CDR3, taken from reference TRBV13 and TRBJ1-5): AAGVIQSPRHLIKEKRETATLKCYPIPRHDTVYWYQQGPGQDPQFLISFYEKMQSDKGSIPDRFSAQQFSDYHSELNMSSLELGDSALYFCASSVGQGTQPQHFGDGTRLSIL.

This clone was seen once. This rearrangement joins TRBV11-3 to TRBJ2-1; weak D call: TRBD1 (5 bases). Germline loops: CDR1 SGHNT, CDR2 YENEEA. CDR3 length: 14 amino acids. The ends were cut back, 0 bases at V and 13 bases at J, with 16 bases in the middle. CDR3 in amino acids: CASSLDTTGREQFF. The CDR3 DNA follows: TGTGCCAGCAGCTTAGATACCACAGGAAGGGAACAGTTCTTC.

This rearrangement joins TRBV7-8 to TRBJ1-4; D gene unclear. Germline V gene lookup returns CDR1 SGHVS and CDR2 FQNEAQ. V was clipped by 5 bases and J by 5 bases, with 18 bases between them. The CDR3 is 16 amino acids. CDR3 in DNA: TGTGCCAGCAGCCCAGAGGTCTTGATCAGAAATGAAAAACTGTTTTTT. It encodes CASSPEVLIRNEKLFF.

This chain links TRBV7-9 with TRBJ2-7; 8 nucleotides align to TRBD1. The CDR3 has 14 amino acids. The trim removed 4 bases at V and 6 bases at J, leaving 8 bases unmatched. CDR1 is SEHNR and CDR2 is FQNEAQ in the germline V gene (reference sequence). The CDR3 loop is CASSSWTGRSEQYF. DNA of the CDR3: TGTGCCAGCAGCTCGTGGACAGGGCGCAGCGAGCAGTACTTC. Combining the CDR3 with reference TRBV7-9 and TRBJ2-7 gives the whole variable domain DTGVSQNPRHKITKRGQNVTFRCDPISEHNRLYWYRQTLGQGPEFLTYFQNEAQLEKSRLLSDRFSAERPKGSFSTLEIQRTEQGDSAMYLCASSSWTGRSEQYFGPGTRLTVT.

The chain joins TRBV7-8 to TRBJ1-2; TRBD1 matches at 11 bases. This CDR3 has 17 amino acids. CDR1 and CDR2 from the germline V gene are SGHVS and FQNEAQ. Unmatched junction bases numbered 11, after V lost 2 bases and J lost 6 bases. CDR3 loop: CASSLPSTSGQGDGYTF. The CDR3 DNA sequence: TGTGCCAGCAGCTTACCATCCACTTCGGGACAGGGGGATGGCTACACCTTC.

This clone was picked up one time. The chain combines TRBV4-1 with TRBJ2-1, with D possibly TRBD2 on 6 matching bases. CDR3 length: 16 residues. Trimming removed 1 base at V and 7 bases at J, with 17 bases between. CDR1 is MGHRA and CDR2 is YSYEKL in the germline V gene. DNA for the CDR3: TGCGCCAGCAGCCAAGTTTGGTCGGGGGTGAGAAATGAGCAGTTCTTC. It codes for CASSQVWSGVRNEQFF.

The chain joins TRBV27 to TRBJ2-1, with a tentative D call TRBD2 (6 bases). Trimming pared 2 bases from V and 8 bases from J, leaving 13 bases between. In germline, CDR1 is MNHEY, CDR2 SMNVEV (reference sequence). There are 14 residues in the CDR3. The CDR3 bases are TGTGCCAGCAGTTTACTGGAGGGGTGGGATGAGCAGTTCTTC. The encoded protein is CASSLLEGWDEQFF.

V and J are TRBV6-5 and TRBJ1-5; D gene uncertain. V was clipped by 6 bases and J by 5 bases, with 8 bases between them. The germline V gene encodes CDR1 MNHEY and CDR2 SVGAGI. This CDR3 spans 12 amino acids. CDR3 in DNA: TGTGCCAGCAGCCAACGGGATCAGCCCCAGCATTTT. It translates to CASSQRDQPQHF.

J is TRBJ1-2 and V is TRBV4-1; no firm D call. The CDR3 contains 14 residues. V shed 6 bases and J shed 0 bases, with 11 bases lying between them. Germline values: CDR1 MGHRA, CDR2 YSYEKL. CDR3 in DNA: TGCGCCAGCAGTAAGCTGGGAGCTAACTATGGCTACACCTTC. Protein: CASSKLGANYGYTF.

The V and J genes are TRBV5-4 and TRBJ2-7; tentative D call: TRBD1 (6 bases). Trimming pared 2 bases from V and 7 bases from J, leaving 19 bases between. Germline loops: CDR1 SGHNT, CDR2 YYREEE (reference sequence). The CDR3 consists of 15 residues. The CDR3 region has the DNA TGTGCCAGCAGCTTCACCGGGACAAGGTCGCGGGAGCAGTACTTC. It translates to CASSFTGTRSREQYF.

The chain employs TRBV12-3 or TRBV12-4 and TRBJ1-5; D ambiguous. The CDR3 covers 12 residues. Trimming shortened V by 7 bases and J by 3 bases, and 7 bases separated the two germline ends. The CDR3 loop is CASTQNNQPQHF. CDR3 nucleotides: TGTGCCAGCACCCAGAACAATCAGCCCCAGCATTTT.

This clone occurred once. This sequence joins TRBV27 and TRBJ1-5; perhaps TRBD1 as D (6 bases). V lost 4 bases and J lost 1, with 14 bases in between. Germline CDR1 is MNHEY and CDR2 is SMNVEV (reference sequence). The length of the CDR3 is 16 residues. CDR3 nucleotide sequence: TGTGCCAGCAGTTCAAACAGGGTGCGGAGCAATCAGCCCCAGCATTTT. It is translated as CASSSNRVRSNQPQHF.